A single sample gave rise to the 30 T cell receptor beta chains below, sequenced in a study of blood T cell repertoires in COVID-19. Libraries were prepared by immunoSEQ multiplex PCR; TCRdb keeps only in-frame clonotypes and omits some of them. The sample includes roughly 100,000 clones, about 80% of them seen just once. Source material: peripheral blood. The receptors here all came from a human donor in a cohort sampled during active COVID-19.

Only one count was recorded for this clone. V and J are TRBV5-6 and TRBJ1-5, with D tentatively TRBD1 (6 bases). V was shortened by 4 bases and J by 6 bases, with 17 bases between the two germline ends. Per germline, CDR1 SGHDT and CDR2 YYEEEE. This CDR3 is 15 amino acids long. The CDR3 is CASSPNPGVGQPQHF. The CDR3 region has the DNA TGTGCCAGCAGCCCTAACCCAGGGGTAGGTCAGCCCCAGCATTTT. Full variable domain (missing parts from reference TRBV5-6 and TRBJ1-5): DAGVTQSPTHLIKTRGQQVTLRCSPKSGHDTVSWYQQALGQGPQFIFQYYEEEERQRGNFPDRFSGHQFPNYSSELNVNALLLGDSALYLCASSPNPGVGQPQHFGDGTRLSIL.

This chain links TRBV3-1 (or the pseudogene TRBV3-2) with TRBJ2-3; 10 bases align to TRBD1. V lost 4 bases to trimming and J lost 5 bases; unmatched junction nucleotides: 9. From germline, CDR1 is LGHDT and CDR2 YNNKEL (reference sequence). The CDR3 sequence is 16 residues long. The CDR3 nucleotides read TGTGCCAGCAGCCTCCGGACAGGGGGTAAAAAAGATACGCAGTATTTT. It is translated as CASSLRTGGKKDTQYF.

The chain joins TRBV5-6 to TRBJ1-2, with 7 bases that match TRBD1. The germline V gene has CDR1 SGHDT and CDR2 YYEEEE. V shed 4 bases and J 2 bases; nucleotides not matched to a gene: 8. The CDR3 spans 15 residues. The CDR3 sequence: CASSRLSQGNYGYTF. The CDR3 bases are TGTGCCAGCAGCCGGTTATCACAGGGGAACTATGGCTACACCTTC.

This chain links TRBV10-3 with TRBJ2-3, with D perhaps matching TRBD2 (7 bases). CDR3 size: 13 residues. V was cut by 4 bases and J by 6 bases, with 11 bases left in between. From germline, CDR1 is ENHRY and CDR2 SYGVKD. The DNA for the CDR3 is TGTGCCATCAGTGGGGGGGGGCTGGATACGCAGTATTTT. Protein product: CAISGGGLDTQYF.

The chain employs TRBV5-1 and TRBJ1-2; the D gene is possibly TRBD1 (5 bases). The CDR3 has 14 amino acids. Trimming took 5 bases from V and 8 from J, leaving 19 bases between them. Per germline, CDR1 SGHRS and CDR2 YFSETQ. The CDR3, as DNA: TGCGCCAGCAGACCCCCGGCAGGGTTAGTGGGCTACACCTTC. Its protein is CASRPPAGLVGYTF.

The V call is TRBV12-5, the J call TRBJ2-5; tentative D call: TRBD1 (7 bases). Trimming took off 7 bases at V and 5 bases at J, with 20 bases between the two ends. Germline CDR1 and CDR2: LGHNT and FRNRAP. This CDR3 comprises 15 residues. The CDR3 DNA reads TGTGCTAGTGCCCACAGGGGAGGTTCCGGGGAGACCCAGTACTTC. As protein: CASAHRGGSGETQYF.

This sequence joins TRBV29-1 and TRBJ1-1; D is perhaps TRBD1 (6 bases). V lost 7 bases and J 0 bases, leaving 12 bases between the germline ends. The CDR3 totals 13 residues. Germline V gene data show CDR1 as SQVTM and CDR2 as ANQGSEA. CDR3 in DNA: TGCAGCGCCCTGGACAGAATGAACACTGAAGCTTTCTTT. Translation: CSALDRMNTEAFF. The whole variable domain, remainder taken from reference TRBV29-1 and TRBJ1-1, is SAVISQKPSRDICQRGTSLTIQCQVDSQVTMMFWYRQQPGQSLTLIATANQGSEATYESGFVIDKFPISRPNLTFSTLTVSNMSPEDSSIYLCSALDRMNTEAFFGQGTRLTVV.

The rearrangement joins TRBV3-1 (or the pseudogene TRBV3-2) to TRBJ2-7, with a possible D match to TRBD1 (6 bases). Germline CDR1 LGHDT, CDR2 YNNKEL (reference sequence). The CDR3 is 13 residues long. The germline V and J ends were trimmed by 5 bases and 7 bases, with 15 bases remaining between them. The CDR3 region is CASSWGPAAEQYF. In DNA form, the CDR3 reads TGTGCCAGCAGCTGGGGGCCAGCGGCGGAGCAGTACTTC.

The V gene is TRBV4-2, the J gene TRBJ1-6; 7 nucleotides align to TRBD1. Germline V gives CDR1 LGHNA, CDR2 YNFKEQ. V was clipped by 5 bases and J by 7 bases; unmatched bases: 11. This CDR3 has 16 residues. The CDR3 nucleotides are TGTGCCAGCAGCATTCACAACCGGGACAGAAATTCACCCCTCCACTTT. It codes for CASSIHNRDRNSPLHF.

The rearrangement uses TRBV2 and TRBJ2-2; TRBD2 agrees at 8 bases. The CDR3 sequence is 13 residues long. V shed 3 bases, J shed 9 bases, and the junction held 3 bases outside the gene matches. The V gene's germline CDR1 is SNHLY and CDR2 FYNNEI. The CDR3 region is CASSDPSGRELFF. The CDR3 DNA reads as TGTGCCAGCAGTGACCCTAGCGGGCGGGAGCTGTTTTTT.

This sequence joins TRBV9 and TRBJ2-4; 11 nucleotides align to TRBD2. CDR1 is SGDLS, CDR2 YYNGEE, per germline. CDR3 length: 16 amino acids. V lost 4 bases to trimming and J lost 0 bases; unmatched junction nucleotides: 3. The DNA for the CDR3 is TGTGCCAGCAGCACTAGCGGGGGCATAGCCAAAAACATTCAGTACTTC. Its protein is CASSTSGGIAKNIQYF.

The genes are TRBV3-1 (or the pseudogene TRBV3-2) and TRBJ2-2, with 7 bases lining up with TRBD2. This CDR3 region has 13 residues. V lost 6 bases, J lost 6 bases, and 4 bases stayed unmatched. Per the germline V gene, CDR1 is LGHDT and CDR2 is YNNKEL (reference sequence). The CDR3 DNA follows: TGTGCCAGCAGTCGACGGGGGGCCGGGGAGCTGTTTTTT. It codes for CASSRRGAGELFF.

V is TRBV7-2 and J is TRBJ1-2; D gene uncertain. This CDR3 is 14 amino acids long. V was clipped by 1 base and J by 5 bases, with 11 bases between them. The germline V gene has CDR1 SGHTA and CDR2 FQGNSA. CDR3 bases: TGTGCCAGCAGCTTAGATTTCGGGGAGTATGGCTACACCTTC. Protein: CASSLDFGEYGYTF.

This clone appeared a single time. The rearrangement joins TRBV6-6 to TRBJ2-1, with 9 nucleotides matching TRBD2. CDR3 length: 16 residues. J lost 3 bases, V lost 0 bases, and 3 bases had no gene match. Germline CDR1 MNHNY, CDR2 SVGAGI (reference sequence). For the CDR3, the DNA is TGTGCCAGCAGTTACTCGGCTAGCGGGGTCTACAATGAGCAGTTCTTC. As protein: CASSYSASGVYNEQFF.

The rearrangement uses TRBV15 and TRBJ2-3; 11 nucleotides match TRBD1. V shed 0 bases, J shed 7 bases, and the junction held 15 bases outside the gene matches. Germline loops: CDR1 LNHNV, CDR2 YYDKDF (reference sequence). The CDR3 consists of 19 residues. CDR3 nucleotide sequence: TGTGCCACCAGCAGAGAAGGTTATTCTGGACAGGGGGCGCGGAATACGCAGTATTTT. Its protein is CATSREGYSGQGARNTQYF.

This clone has only one observation. V and J are TRBV6-5 and TRBJ1-4; TRBD1 agrees at 8 bases. The V gene's germline CDR1 is MNHEY and CDR2 SVGAGI. The CDR3 totals 13 residues. The junction had 3 bases not matched to a gene; V was cut back by 5 bases and J by 7 bases. The chain's CDR3 is CASSLQGGEKLFF. CDR3 nucleotide sequence: TGTGCCAGCAGTCTACAGGGGGGTGAAAAACTGTTTTTT.

This chain links TRBV12-5 with TRBJ1-2; no clear D gene. The CDR3 is 13 residues long. With 1 base removed from V and 8 bases from J, the gap between germline ends came to 11 bases. From germline, CDR1 is LGHNT and CDR2 FRNRAP. CDR3 residues: CASGLAQTWGYTF. In DNA, the CDR3 is TGTGCTAGTGGTTTGGCACAAACCTGGGGCTACACCTTC. Supplemented by reference TRBV12-5 and TRBJ1-2, the full variable domain reads DARVTQTPRHKVTEMGQEVTMRCQPILGHNTVFWYRQTMMQGLELLAYFRNRAPLDDSGMPKDRFSAEMPDATLATLKIQPSEPRDSAVYFCASGLAQTWGYTFGSGTRLTVV.

The CDR3 DNA is TGTGCCAGCAGCCACGGACAGGGAGAATATGGCTACACCTTC. It specifies CASSHGQGEYGYTF. The chain couples TRBV7-2 to TRBJ1-2; 8 bases map to TRBD1. The CDR3 loop spans 14 amino acids. Looked up from germline, CDR1 is SGHTA and CDR2 is FQGNSA. V trimming: 5 bases; J trimming: 5 bases; junction bases outside the gene matches: 7.

The count of this clone is one. The chain couples TRBV9 to TRBJ1-3; D is perhaps TRBD1 (6 bases). CDR1 and CDR2 from the germline V gene are SGDLS and YYNGEE. V was pared by 6 bases and J by 3 bases, with 13 bases between. The CDR3 loop spans 14 amino acids. The CDR3 loop reads CASTQDSLGNTIYF. As DNA, the CDR3 is TGTGCCAGCACCCAGGACAGCCTTGGAAACACCATATATTTT.

The V gene is TRBV9, the J gene TRBJ1-1; D is perhaps TRBD1 (5 bases). There are 14 residues in the CDR3. Per germline, CDR1 SGDLS and CDR2 YYNGEE. Trimming stripped 4 bases from V and 1 base from J, with 11 bases between. This CDR3 is CASSLGLRNTEAFF. CDR3 sequence (DNA): TGTGCCAGCAGCCTGGGACTGAGGAACACTGAAGCTTTCTTT. Variable domain in full (rest from reference TRBV9 and TRBJ1-1): DSGVTQTPKHLITATGQRVTLRCSPRSGDLSVYWYQQSLDQGLQFLIQYYNGEERAKGNILERFSAQQFPDLHSELNLSSLELGDSALYFCASSLGLRNTEAFFGQGTRLTVV.

The chain recombines TRBV5-8 with TRBJ1-6; D call uncertain. Trimming took 2 bases from V and 3 from J, leaving 9 bases between them. This CDR3 is built from 15 residues. CDR1 is SGHTS, CDR2 YDEGEE, per germline. CDR3 sequence reads: CASSLRQGYNSPLHF. The CDR3 DNA reads TGTGCCAGCAGCTTACGACAAGGCTATAATTCACCCCTCCACTTT.

This chain joins TRBV6-5 and TRBJ2-3, with 8 bases aligning to TRBD2. The CDR3 consists of 16 residues. Germline V lookup: CDR1 MNHEY, CDR2 SVGAGI. V trimming: 2 bases; J trimming: 3 bases; junction bases outside the gene matches: 7. The CDR3 loop is CASSYRVGGDTDTQYF. CDR3 nucleotides: TGTGCCAGCAGTTACCGGGTCGGGGGGGATACAGATACGCAGTATTTT.

This chain joins TRBV5-5 and TRBJ2-1; TRBD1 matches 7 bases. Trimming cost V 0 bases and J 4 bases; bases outside gene matches: 1. Germline values: CDR1 SGHKS, CDR2 YYEKEE (reference sequence). The CDR3 sequence is 14 residues long. The CDR3 coding sequence is TGTGCCAGCAGCTTGGGGGACAGATACAATGAGCAGTTCTTC. Protein product: CASSLGDRYNEQFF.

The chain uses TRBV9 and TRBJ2-5, with 7 bases fitting TRBD1. V was clipped by 3 bases and J by 4 bases; unmatched bases: 6. This CDR3 is 14 amino acids long. Germline assignment: CDR1 SGDLS and CDR2 YYNGEE. CDR3 region: CASSARQGGETQYF. CDR3 coding DNA: TGTGCCAGCAGCGCCAGACAGGGCGGAGAGACCCAGTACTTC.

The V and J genes are TRBV21-1 and TRBJ1-4. TRBV21-1 is a pseudogene locus. This CDR3 spans 14 amino acids. The CDR3 sequence: CASTGGRPNEKLFF. CDR3 nucleotide sequence: TGTGCCAGCACCGGGGGGAGGCCTAATGAAAAACTGTTTTTT.

This clone was detected only once. V usage is TRBV9 and J usage is TRBJ1-2; 7 nucleotides align to TRBD1. The CDR3 totals 14 residues. Unmatched junction bases numbered 5, after V lost 4 bases and J lost 2 bases. Germline V gene sequence: CDR1 SGDLS, CDR2 YYNGEE. Here the CDR3 DNA reads TGTGCCAGCAGCCCCGGACAGGCGAACTATGGCTACACCTTC. This translates into CASSPGQANYGYTF.

DNA for the CDR3: TGTGCCAGCAGCTTGGCCCCCACGAACACCGGGGAGCTGTTTTTT. Its protein is CASSLAPTNTGELFF. The V gene is TRBV7-3, the J gene TRBJ2-2; D uncertain. The germline V gene has CDR1 SGHTA and CDR2 FQGTGA. V lost 3 bases to trimming and J lost 0 bases, with 8 bases between them. The CDR3 is made up of 15 amino acids.

V is TRBV6-5 and J is TRBJ2-2; 11 nucleotides match TRBD2. Germline CDR1 and CDR2: MNHEY and SVGAGI. This CDR3 has 14 amino acids. V lost 8 bases to trimming and J lost 6 bases; unmatched junction nucleotides: 5. CDR3 amino acids: CASGSGGAAGELFF. DNA for the CDR3: TGTGCCAGCGGTAGCGGGGGGGCGGCCGGGGAGCTGTTTTTT.

The chain has TRBV27 and TRBJ1-1; 7 positions match TRBD1. This CDR3 is 14 amino acids long. V was clipped by 6 bases and J by 6 bases; unmatched bases: 10. Germline-derived CDR1 and CDR2 are MNHEY and SMNVEV (reference sequence). Here the CDR3 reads CASRWGTVGAEAFF. CDR3 DNA sequence: TGTGCCAGCAGATGGGGGACAGTCGGGGCTGAAGCTTTCTTT.

V and J are TRBV6-1 and TRBJ1-2; D uncertain. Germline V gene sequence: CDR1 MNHNS, CDR2 SASEGT. V was cut by 2 bases and J by 7 bases, with 8 bases left in between. The CDR3 sequence is 12 residues long. CDR3 bases: TGTGCCAGCAGTGAAACCCGGTTTGGCTACACCTTC. Its protein is CASSETRFGYTF.